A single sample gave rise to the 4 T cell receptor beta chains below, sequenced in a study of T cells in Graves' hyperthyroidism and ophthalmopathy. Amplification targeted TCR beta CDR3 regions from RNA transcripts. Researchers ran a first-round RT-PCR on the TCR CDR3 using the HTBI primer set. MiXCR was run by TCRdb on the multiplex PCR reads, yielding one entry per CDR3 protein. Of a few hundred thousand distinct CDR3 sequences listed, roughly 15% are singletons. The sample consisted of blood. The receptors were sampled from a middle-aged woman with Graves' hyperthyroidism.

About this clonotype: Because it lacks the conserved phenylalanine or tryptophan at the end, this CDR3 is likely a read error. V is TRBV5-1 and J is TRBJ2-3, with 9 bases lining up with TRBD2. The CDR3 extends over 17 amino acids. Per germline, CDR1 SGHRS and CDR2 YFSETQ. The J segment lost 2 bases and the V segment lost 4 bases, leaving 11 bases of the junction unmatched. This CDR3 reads CASSPLAGRLTTDTQYL. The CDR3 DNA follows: TGCGCCAGCAGCCCCCTAGCGGGAAGGTTGACCACAGATACGCAGTATCTT.

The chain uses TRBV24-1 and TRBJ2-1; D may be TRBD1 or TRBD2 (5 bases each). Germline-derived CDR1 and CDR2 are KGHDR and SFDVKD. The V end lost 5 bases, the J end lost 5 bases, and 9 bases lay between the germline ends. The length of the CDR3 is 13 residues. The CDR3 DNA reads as TGTGCCACCAGTGGGGACCCGAACAATGAGCAGTTCTTC. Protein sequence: CATSGDPNNEQFF.

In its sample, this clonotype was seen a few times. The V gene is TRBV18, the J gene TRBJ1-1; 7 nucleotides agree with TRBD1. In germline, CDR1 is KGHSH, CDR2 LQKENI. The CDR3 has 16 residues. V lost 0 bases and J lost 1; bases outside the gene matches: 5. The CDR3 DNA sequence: TGTGCCAGCTCACCACCGCAGGGGGTACCGAACACTGAAGCTTTCTTT. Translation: CASSPPQGVPNTEAFF.

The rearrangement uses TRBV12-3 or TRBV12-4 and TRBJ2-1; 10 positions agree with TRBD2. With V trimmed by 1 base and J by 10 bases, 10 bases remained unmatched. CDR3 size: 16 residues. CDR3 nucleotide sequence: TGTGCCAGCAGTTTAGGAGCGAGCGGGAGGGCCGGGGAGCAGTTCTTC. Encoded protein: CASSLGASGRAGEQFF.